This T cell receptor beta chain derives from a study of OX40 agonist ivuxolimab in advanced cancers. Method: immunoSEQ multiplex PCR; TCRdb's copy keeps in-frame clones and lacks some. The sample carries about 77,000 clones, over 85% recorded once. This clone was seen a few times. This receptor was obtained from an adult with an advanced solid tumor such as melanoma, head and neck, liver or kidney cancer. The sequences come from CD4+ or CD8+ T cells sorted from blood, collected in a trial of the OX40 agonist ivuxolimab.

DNA for the CDR3: TGTGCCTGGAGAGTAGAGAAACGGTATGGCTACACCTTC. It translates to CAWRVEKRYGYTF. This chain uses TRBV30 with TRBJ1-2; D unclear. Trimming removed 3 bases from V and 5 bases from J, with 13 bases in between. Germline CDR1 reads GTSNPN; CDR2 reads SVGIG (reference sequence). CDR3 length equals 13 residues.